The 20 T cell receptor beta chains below were found in one sample sequenced in a study of cytomegalovirus exposure and HLA in healthy donors. PCR employed 60 Vbeta and 13 Jbeta primers. Here immunoSEQ multiplex PCR was the method, and the copy in TCRdb shows in-frame clones only, minus some. The sample table includes 130,000 to 150,000 clones. Source material: PBMCs. The receptors stem from a male donor in good health and CMV-seronegative.

This rearrangement joins TRBV30 to TRBJ1-1; 8 bases map to TRBD1. CDR3 length: 14 amino acids. Germline CDR1 GTSNPN, CDR2 SVGIG (reference sequence). Unmatched junction bases numbered 12, after V lost 8 bases and J lost 4 bases. CDR3 bases: TGTGCCCATAGGAGGACAGGGCGAATCACTGAAGCTTTCTTT. Its protein is CAHRRTGRITEAFF. Full variable domain (missing parts from reference TRBV30 and TRBJ1-1): SQTIHQWPATLVQPVGSPLSLECTVEGTSNPNLYWYRQAAGRGLQLLFYSVGIGQISSEVPQNLSASRPQDRQFILSSKKLLLSDSGFYLCAHRRTGRITEAFFGQGTRLTVV.

V usage is TRBV9 and J usage is TRBJ1-1; no reliable D call. Germline CDR1 SGDLS, CDR2 YYNGEE. V lost 0 bases to trimming and J lost 0 bases, with 6 bases between them. The CDR3 is 14 residues long. DNA for the CDR3: TGTGCCAGCAGCGTAGGGCGGGTGAACACTGAAGCTTTCTTT. As protein: CASSVGRVNTEAFF.

The rearrangement joins TRBV7-2 to TRBJ1-1, with D hard to call. Germline lookup yields CDR1 SGHTA and CDR2 FQGNSA. CDR3 length: 13 residues. Trimming took off 8 bases at V and 5 bases at J, with 15 bases between the two ends. The DNA for the CDR3 is TGTGCCAGCCATTCCCGGCAGGTAACTGAAGCTTTCTTT. Amino acid sequence: CASHSRQVTEAFF.

The V call is TRBV9, the J call TRBJ1-1; 12 bases match TRBD1. The CDR3 totals 14 residues. Germline CDR1 and CDR2: SGDLS and YYNGEE. Trimming cost V 1 base and J 10 bases; bases outside gene matches: 5. The CDR3 sequence is CASSVSGTGGLAFF. CDR3 bases: TGTGCCAGCAGCGTAAGCGGGACAGGGGGCTTAGCTTTCTTT.

The rearrangement uses TRBV6-6 and TRBJ1-6, with 7 bases identical to TRBD1. CDR3 length equals 14 residues. With 2 bases clipped from V and 7 bases from J, the junction kept 2 bases outside the gene matches. Germline CDR1 is MNHNY and CDR2 is SVGAGI (reference sequence). For the CDR3, the DNA is TGTGCCAGCAGTTACCTACAGGGGAATTCACCCCTCCACTTT. This encodes CASSYLQGNSPLHF.

The chain has TRBV6-5 and TRBJ2-3; TRBD2 is a possible D gene (5 bases). The CDR3 consists of 15 residues. The V gene's germline CDR1 is MNHEY and CDR2 SVGAGI. V lost 4 bases, J lost 0 bases, and 11 bases lay in between. The CDR3 reads CASSSPRGSTDTQYF. The DNA for the CDR3 is TGTGCCAGCAGTTCCCCTCGAGGGAGCACAGATACGCAGTATTTT.

V is TRBV12-2 and J is TRBJ2-7; the table's TRBD2 call for D was not verified on the DNA. TRBV12-2 represents a pseudogene. CDR3 size: 15 residues. The CDR3 coding sequence is TGTGCAAGTCGCCCAGGGGGCGGGAGGGCCGAAGAGCAGTACTTC. This gives the protein CASRPGGGRAEEQYF.

This sequence joins TRBV5-1 and TRBJ2-7; 7 positions match TRBD2. The V segment lost 2 bases and the J segment 5 bases; nucleotides outside the gene matches: 16. CDR3 size: 17 residues. Germline lookup yields CDR1 SGHRS and CDR2 YFSETQ. The CDR3 DNA is TGCGCCAGCAGCTTACGTCCGGGAAGCGGGACCCACCACGAGCAGTACTTC. It codes for CASSLRPGSGTHHEQYF.

The chain couples TRBV6-5 to TRBJ1-1; TRBD1 might be the D (6 bases). This CDR3 has 13 residues. Germline V gives CDR1 MNHEY, CDR2 SVGAGI. Trimming took 5 bases from V and 6 from J, leaving 13 bases between them. The CDR3 here is CASSDGQLAEAFF. CDR3 bases: TGTGCCAGCAGTGATGGACAGTTAGCTGAAGCTTTCTTT.

The chain employs TRBV10-3 and TRBJ2-5; 7 bases fit TRBD2. The length of the CDR3 is 15 residues. The ends lost 8 bases at V and 5 bases at J; junction bases unmatched: 14. Looked up from germline, CDR1 is ENHRY and CDR2 is SYGVKD. The CDR3 DNA reads TGTGCCATCGGACTAGTTTCCCGAGGGGTGGAGACCCAGTACTTC. Amino acids: CAIGLVSRGVETQYF.

The chain is built from TRBV7-9 and TRBJ2-7; 10 bases line up with TRBD1. The CDR3 extends over 15 amino acids. Losses at the gene ends were 5 bases for V and 3 bases for J; bases not matched to a gene: 7. The germline CDR1 and CDR2 sequences are SEHNR and FQNEAQ (reference sequence). In DNA, the CDR3 is TGTGCCAGCAGCCCGGGGACAGGGGCCTACTACGAGCAGTACTTC. Amino acid sequence: CASSPGTGAYYEQYF.

The chain recombines TRBV29-1 with TRBJ2-5, with no clear D. The assigned J gene may be wrong: the sequence end matches TRBJ2-7 better. Germline values: CDR1 SQVTM, CDR2 ANQGSEA. The CDR3 has 11 residues. This CDR3 is CSVVRDYEQYF. DNA of the CDR3: TGCAGCGTTGTTAGGGACTACGAGCAGTACTTC.

The V and J genes are TRBV9 and TRBJ2-1, with 9 bases lining up with TRBD2. CDR3 length: 15 residues. Looked up from germline, CDR1 is SGDLS and CDR2 is YYNGEE. J lost 9 bases, V lost 3 bases, and 10 bases had no gene match. The CDR3 DNA follows: TGTGCCAGCAGCGGAACCGGGACTAGCTTTGGTGAGCAGTTCTTC. It encodes CASSGTGTSFGEQFF.

The J gene is TRBJ1-2, the V gene TRBV28; no definite D call. CDR1 MDHEN and CDR2 SYDVKM come from the germline V gene. Deletions cut 8 bases from V and 2 bases from J, with 15 bases between. The CDR3 has 14 residues. Here the CDR3 DNA reads TGTGCCAGCTCCCCCAATCAGCGAAACTATGGCTACACCTTC. Translation: CASSPNQRNYGYTF.

The rearrangement joins TRBV4-3 to TRBJ2-2, with a tentative D call TRBD1 (5 bases). The CDR3 runs 17 residues. Between the trimmed V and J ends, which lost 0 bases and 5 bases, there was a span of 16 bases. The germline V gene has CDR1 LGHNA and CDR2 YSLEER. CDR3 nucleotide sequence: TGCGCCAGCAGCCAAGATCGCAGGGTGGGGATGACCGGGGAGCTGTTTTTT. Protein product: CASSQDRRVGMTGELFF.

V is TRBV4-2 and J is TRBJ2-7; 8 nucleotides align to TRBD1. J gave up 2 bases and V 2 bases, and 14 bases lay outside the gene matches. Germline CDR1 LGHNA, CDR2 YNFKEQ. This CDR3 spans 18 amino acids. The CDR3 nucleotides read TGTGCCAGCAGCCAACTGGGAATGAGACAGGGGAACGCCTACGAGCAGTACTTC. Its translation is CASSQLGMRQGNAYEQYF.

DNA for the CDR3: TGTGCCTGGAGTGTCCGACAGGGGGGAGACACTGAAGCTTTCTTT. Translation: CAWSVRQGGDTEAFF. The chain is built from TRBV30 and TRBJ1-1, with 9 bases that match TRBD1. Germline V gives CDR1 GTSNPN, CDR2 SVGIG (reference sequence). Trimming took 0 bases from V and 3 from J; bases not matched to a gene: 5. The CDR3 is 15 amino acids.

The chain is built from TRBV19 and TRBJ1-2; D unresolved. Per germline, CDR1 LNHDA and CDR2 SQIVND (reference sequence). Trimming pared 6 bases from V and 5 bases from J, leaving 16 bases between. The CDR3 has 14 amino acids. The CDR3 sequence is CASRYLGAGYGYTF. The DNA for the CDR3 is TGTGCCAGTAGATACTTAGGAGCGGGATATGGCTACACCTTC.

This chain uses TRBV28 with TRBJ1-6, with 7 bases identical to TRBD1. V lost 1 base to trimming and J lost 9 bases; unmatched junction nucleotides: 6. The CDR3 totals 15 residues. From germline, CDR1 is MDHEN and CDR2 SYDVKM. CDR3 region: CASSLLTGSISPLHF. As DNA, the CDR3 is TGTGCCAGCAGTTTATTGACAGGGAGCATTTCACCCCTCCACTTT.

The chain uses TRBV30 and TRBJ2-3, with TRBD2 identical over 11 bases. Germline V gene data show CDR1 as GTSNPN and CDR2 as SVGIG (reference sequence). The CDR3 extends over 15 amino acids. Unmatched junction bases numbered 5, after V lost 1 base and J lost 5 bases. Here the CDR3 DNA reads TGTGCCTGGAGTGATAAACTAGCGGGAGTAGATACGCAGTATTTT. It translates to CAWSDKLAGVDTQYF.